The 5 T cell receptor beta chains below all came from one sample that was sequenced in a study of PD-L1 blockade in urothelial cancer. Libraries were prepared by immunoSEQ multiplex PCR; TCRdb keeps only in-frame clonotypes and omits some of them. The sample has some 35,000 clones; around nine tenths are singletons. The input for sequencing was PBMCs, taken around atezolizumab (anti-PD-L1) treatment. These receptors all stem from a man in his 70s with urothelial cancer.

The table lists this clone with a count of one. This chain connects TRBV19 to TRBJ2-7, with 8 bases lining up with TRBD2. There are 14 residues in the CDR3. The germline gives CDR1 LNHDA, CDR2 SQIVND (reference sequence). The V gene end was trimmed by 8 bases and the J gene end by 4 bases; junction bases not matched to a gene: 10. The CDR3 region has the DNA TGTGCCAGTTCCCTCTCCCGGGGGGGGTACGAGCAGTACTTC. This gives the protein CASSLSRGGYEQYF.

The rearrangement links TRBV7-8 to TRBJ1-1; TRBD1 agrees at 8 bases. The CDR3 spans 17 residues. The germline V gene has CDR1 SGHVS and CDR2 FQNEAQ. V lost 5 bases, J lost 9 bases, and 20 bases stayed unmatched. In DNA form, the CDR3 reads TGTGCCAGCAGCCCGCGAAGTCCCGGGACAGGACTTGCTAAAGCTTTCTTT. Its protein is CASSPRSPGTGLAKAFF.

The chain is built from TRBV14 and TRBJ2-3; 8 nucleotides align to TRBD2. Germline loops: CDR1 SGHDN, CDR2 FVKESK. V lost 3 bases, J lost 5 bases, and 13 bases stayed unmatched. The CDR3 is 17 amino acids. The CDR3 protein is CASSHAIKRESRDTQYF. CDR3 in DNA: TGTGCCAGCAGCCATGCGATAAAGCGGGAGTCAAGAGATACGCAGTATTTT.

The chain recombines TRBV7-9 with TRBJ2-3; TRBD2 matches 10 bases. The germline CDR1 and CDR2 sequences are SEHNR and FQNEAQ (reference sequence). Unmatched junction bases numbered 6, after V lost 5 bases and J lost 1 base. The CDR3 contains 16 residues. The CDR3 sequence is CASSRLSGRGTDTQYF. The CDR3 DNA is TGTGCCAGCAGCCGCCTCAGCGGGAGGGGCACAGATACGCAGTATTTT.

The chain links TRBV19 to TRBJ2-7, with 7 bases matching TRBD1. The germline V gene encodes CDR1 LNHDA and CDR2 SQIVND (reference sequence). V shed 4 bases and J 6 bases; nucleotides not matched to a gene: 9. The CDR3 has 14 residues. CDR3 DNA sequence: TGTGCCAGTAGTAATCCGGACAGGCGAGCCGAGCAGTACTTC. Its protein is CASSNPDRRAEQYF.